This entry lists 28 T cell receptor beta chains sequenced from one sample in a study of blood T cell repertoires in COVID-19. The repertoire was sequenced with immunoSEQ multiplex PCR; TCRdb's copy has only in-frame clones and lacks some. The profile shows hundreds of thousands of clones, around 89% of them singletons. The sequenced sample was peripheral blood. These receptors all stem from a woman aged 45 to 65 with COVID-19, enrolled during active disease.

J is TRBJ1-6 and V is TRBV5-4; D uncertain. Germline CDR1 is SGHNT and CDR2 is YYREEE (reference sequence). There are 14 residues in the CDR3. V lost 4 bases, J lost 10 bases, and 15 bases lay in between. CDR3 in DNA: TGTGCCAGCAGCCGAATGACCGCCGGGTCACCCCTCCACTTT. Its protein product is CASSRMTAGSPLHF.

This sequence joins TRBV9 and TRBJ2-1; 8 bases align to TRBD2. Germline CDR1 and CDR2: SGDLS and YYNGEE. The CDR3 length is 17 residues. Unmatched junction bases numbered 11, after V lost 0 bases and J lost 6 bases. This chain's CDR3 is CASSVASGRGGINEQFF. In nucleotides, the CDR3 is TGTGCCAGCAGCGTAGCATCTGGACGGGGGGGCATCAATGAGCAGTTCTTC.

The CDR3 DNA follows: TGTGCCAGCAGCCTCTATCATAGCGGGGGGGAGACCCAGTACTTC. This codes for CASSLYHSGGETQYF. This sequence joins TRBV7-2 and TRBJ2-5; TRBD2 aligns across 10 bases. The CDR3 sequence is 15 residues long. V was pared by 5 bases and J by 5 bases, with 8 bases of the junction left unmatched. Germline CDR1 and CDR2: SGHTA and FQGNSA.

The chain employs TRBV5-4 and TRBJ1-2; perhaps TRBD1 as D (5 bases). V lost 4 bases and J 8 bases, leaving 18 bases between the germline ends. CDR3 length: 14 amino acids. Per the germline V gene, CDR1 is SGHNT and CDR2 is YYREEE (reference sequence). The CDR3, as DNA: TGTGCCAGCAGCCGCGCAGGGTCGAGCGGGGGCTACACCTTC. Translation: CASSRAGSSGGYTF.

The chain joins TRBV19 to TRBJ1-6, with TRBD1 identical over 9 bases. This CDR3 has 15 residues. Germline CDR1 and CDR2: LNHDA and SQIVND (reference sequence). The trim removed 9 bases at V and 9 bases at J, leaving 12 bases unmatched. CDR3 nucleotide sequence: TGTGCCAGCGCCACCTCCGGGACAGGGAGTTCACCCCTCCACTTT. It is translated as CASATSGTGSSPLHF.

The table lists this clone with a few counts. The J gene is TRBJ2-7, the V gene TRBV5-1; 7 nucleotides align to TRBD2. Germline-derived CDR1 and CDR2 are SGHRS and YFSETQ. J lost 5 bases, V lost 3 bases, and 11 bases had no gene match. This CDR3 region has 15 residues. The CDR3 DNA follows: TGCGCCAGCAGCTCGGTAGGGAGGGGCTACCACGAGCAGTACTTC. Translation gives CASSSVGRGYHEQYF.

A few counts support this clone. The genes are TRBV6-5 and TRBJ2-7, with D possibly TRBD2 on 6 matching bases. Deletions cut 6 bases from V and 2 bases from J, with 8 bases between. This CDR3 has 12 amino acids. Germline assignment: CDR1 MNHEY and CDR2 SVGAGI. The CDR3 sequence: CASRGGTYEQYF. CDR3 nucleotide sequence: TGTGCCAGCAGGGGGGGAACCTACGAGCAGTACTTC.

This clone occurred once. The gene calls are TRBV19 and TRBJ2-6; TRBD2 is a possible D gene (6 bases). The germline gives CDR1 LNHDA, CDR2 SQIVND (reference sequence). CDR3 size: 15 residues. Trimming pared 7 bases from V and 0 bases from J, leaving 10 bases between. CDR3: CASMGGYSGANVLTF. Written as DNA, the CDR3 is TGTGCCAGTATGGGAGGTTACTCTGGGGCCAACGTCCTGACTTTC.

The chain is built from TRBV30 and TRBJ1-5; 10 bases line up with TRBD1. With 2 bases clipped from V and 7 bases from J, the junction kept 5 bases outside the gene matches. CDR3 length: 14 amino acids. Germline V gene lookup returns CDR1 GTSNPN and CDR2 SVGIG (reference sequence). In DNA form, the CDR3 reads TGTGCCTGGAGTCAGACAGGGGGCGGACAGCCCCAGCATTTT. Translated: CAWSQTGGGQPQHF.

The chain uses TRBV2 and TRBJ1-2, with D perhaps matching TRBD1 (5 bases). V lost 6 bases and J lost 4, with 15 bases in between. Germline V CDR1 and CDR2: SNHLY, FYNNEI. CDR3 length equals 14 residues. The CDR3 region is CASSATGKGYGYTF. The CDR3 DNA sequence: TGTGCCAGCAGCGCCACAGGAAAGGGCTATGGCTACACCTTC.

As to this clone: The junction differs from germline at one of its ends, possibly a read error. The V gene is TRBV9, the J gene TRBJ2-1; 7 bases are shared with TRBD2. The CDR3 has 15 residues. CDR1 SGDLS and CDR2 YYNGEE come from the germline V gene. Here the CDR3 reads CASSPRSGELYNPVF. CDR3 nucleotides: TGTGCCAGCAGCCCAAGGAGCGGGGAACTCTACAATCCGGTCTTC.

The V and J genes are TRBV2 and TRBJ2-3; 10 bases map to TRBD1. There are 15 residues in the CDR3. Per the germline V gene, CDR1 is SNHLY and CDR2 is FYNNEI. The junction had 6 bases not matched to a gene; V was cut back by 6 bases and J by 3 bases. CDR3 DNA: TGTGCCAGCAGGGAGACAGGGGGCAGAACAGATACGCAGTATTTT. Translation: CASRETGGRTDTQYF.

This sequence joins TRBV28 and TRBJ1-6; the match to TRBD1 covers 8 bases. Germline V lookup: CDR1 MDHEN, CDR2 SYDVKM. There are 15 residues in the CDR3. The junction had 7 bases not matched to a gene; V was cut back by 9 bases and J by 3 bases. CDR3 sequence (DNA): TGTGCCAGTACGACAGGGGACATCTATAATTCACCCCTCCACTTT. Translation: CASTTGDIYNSPLHF.

The chain uses TRBV5-1 and TRBJ1-1, with 7 bases identical to TRBD1. Looked up from germline, CDR1 is SGHRS and CDR2 is YFSETQ. Losses at the gene ends were 4 bases for V and 0 bases for J; bases not matched to a gene: 12. There are 17 residues in the CDR3. The CDR3 spells CASSPLTGSIMNTEAFF. CDR3 sequence (DNA): TGCGCCAGCAGCCCGTTGACAGGGTCGATCATGAACACTGAAGCTTTCTTT.

V gene TRBV7-9 combines with J gene TRBJ1-2, with D possibly being TRBD1 (5 bases). Per germline, CDR1 SEHNR and CDR2 FQNEAQ (reference sequence). CDR3 length equals 13 residues. V gave up 4 bases and J gave up 6 bases, with 12 bases separating them. CDR3 region: CASSSGHRNGYTF. CDR3 DNA sequence: TGTGCCAGCAGCTCTGGACACAGAAATGGCTACACCTTC. Using reference TRBV7-9 and TRBJ1-2 for the parts outside the CDR3, the full variable domain is DTGVSQNPRHKITKRGQNVTFRCDPISEHNRLYWYRQTLGQGPEFLTYFQNEAQLEKSRLLSDRFSAERPKGSFSTLEIQRTEQGDSAMYLCASSSGHRNGYTFGSGTRLTVV.

A note on this clone: Other DNA sequences from this sample encode an identical CDR3 as well. The rearrangement joins TRBV30 to TRBJ1-2; the D gene is possibly TRBD1 (6 bases). V was pared by 0 bases and J by 7 bases, with 15 bases between. Germline V gene sequence: CDR1 GTSNPN, CDR2 SVGIG (reference sequence). The CDR3 runs 14 residues. CDR3 loop: CAWSVGGGEGGYTF. The CDR3 DNA reads as TGTGCCTGGAGTGTAGGGGGGGGAGAGGGTGGCTACACCTTC. Full variable domain (outside the CDR3, taken from reference TRBV30 and TRBJ1-2): SQTIHQWPATLVQPVGSPLSLECTVEGTSNPNLYWYRQAAGRGLQLLFYSVGIGQISSEVPQNLSASRPQDRQFILSSKKLLLSDSGFYLCAWSVGGGEGGYTFGSGTRLTVV.

The rearrangement joins TRBV21-1 to TRBJ1-2; no DNA check was done on the table's D call, TRBD1. TRBV21-1 has pseudogene status. The CDR3 sequence is 16 residues long. The CDR3 is CASSKGRQGLRYGYTF. The CDR3 DNA sequence: TGTGCCAGCAGCAAAGGACGACAGGGGCTCCGCTATGGCTACACCTTC.

This sequence joins TRBV10-3 and TRBJ1-1; 9 bases fit TRBD1. This CDR3 region has 14 residues. The germline V gene has CDR1 ENHRY and CDR2 SYGVKD. V was pared by 7 bases and J by 7 bases, with 10 bases of the junction left unmatched. CDR3 sequence (DNA): TGTGCCATCACCCCACAGGGGGCGAGAGGTGAAGCTTTCTTT. Translating gives CAITPQGARGEAFF.

The J gene is TRBJ1-1, the V gene TRBV12-3 or TRBV12-4; D is unresolved. V lost 8 bases to trimming and J lost 6 bases, with 13 bases between them. The CDR3 runs 12 residues. The CDR3 reads CASVLGLSEAFF. The CDR3 nucleotides are TGTGCCAGCGTTCTAGGACTTTCTGAAGCTTTCTTT.

The rearrangement joins TRBV5-1 to TRBJ2-7; TRBD1 matches at 8 bases. CDR3 length equals 15 residues. The V gene end was trimmed by 5 bases and the J gene end by 2 bases; junction bases not matched to a gene: 9. Germline CDR1 is SGHRS and CDR2 is YFSETQ. CDR3 in DNA: TGCGCCAGCAGTCCTCCGACAGGGGTTACCTACGAGCAGTACTTC. This codes for CASSPPTGVTYEQYF.

The CDR3 DNA reads TGTGCCAGCAGCCTGACATACGAGCAGTACTTC. Its protein is CASSLTYEQYF. The genes are TRBV5-8 and TRBJ2-7, with D unresolved. This CDR3 is 11 amino acids long. The germline V gene encodes CDR1 SGHTS and CDR2 YDEGEE. Trimming took off 4 bases at V and 4 bases at J, with 6 bases between the two ends.

The rearrangement links TRBV27 to TRBJ1-1, with a weak D call TRBD1 (6 bases). With 4 bases removed from V and 4 bases from J, the gap between germline ends came to 16 bases. Per the germline V gene, CDR1 is MNHEY and CDR2 is SMNVEV (reference sequence). The CDR3 extends over 15 amino acids. The CDR3 protein is CASSSIWGGRTEAFF. CDR3 sequence (DNA): TGTGCCAGCAGTTCGATTTGGGGGGGCCGCACTGAAGCTTTCTTT.

This chain links TRBV4-1 with TRBJ1-5, with D possibly being TRBD1 (5 bases). V lost 0 bases to trimming and J lost 3 bases, with 12 bases between them. The CDR3 contains 16 residues. Germline assignment: CDR1 MGHRA and CDR2 YSYEKL. CDR3 amino acids: CASSQDLGRVNQPQHF. CDR3 in DNA: TGCGCCAGCAGCCAAGATCTCGGCAGGGTCAATCAGCCCCAGCATTTT.

This chain connects TRBV5-1 to TRBJ2-1, with 8 bases aligning to TRBD2. The length of the CDR3 is 15 residues. V gave up 7 bases and J gave up 0 bases; unmatched junction bases: 6. Germline-derived CDR1 and CDR2 are SGHRS and YFSETQ. CDR3 coding DNA: TGCGCCAGCGGATTAGCGGGGAGCTCCTACAATGAGCAGTTCTTC. Amino acids: CASGLAGSSYNEQFF.

V gene TRBV7-8 combines with J gene TRBJ1-1; a weak D match, TRBD1 (6 bases). Germline CDR1 is SGHVS and CDR2 is FQNEAQ. The CDR3 totals 14 residues. Between the trimmed V and J ends, which lost 3 bases and 5 bases, there was a span of 13 bases. CDR3 sequence (DNA): TGTGCCAGCAGCTTCGGGATAAGGGGGACTGAAGCTTTCTTT. Protein sequence: CASSFGIRGTEAFF.

The chain carries TRBV7-2 and TRBJ1-2; 8 bases are shared with TRBD1. With V trimmed by 5 bases and J by 6 bases, 5 bases remained unmatched. Germline-derived CDR1 and CDR2 are SGHTA and FQGNSA. The length of the CDR3 is 13 residues. This CDR3 is CASSDRGNNGYTF. In nucleotides, the CDR3 is TGTGCCAGCAGCGACAGGGGAAATAATGGCTACACCTTC. The full variable domain, in which reference TRBV7-2 and TRBJ1-2 provide the parts outside the CDR3, is GAGVSQSPSNKVTEKGKDVELRCDPISGHTALYWYRQSLGQGLEFLIYFQGNSAPDKSGLPSDRFSAERTGGSVSTLTIQRTQQEDSAVYLCASSDRGNNGYTFGSGTRLTVV.

This chain uses TRBV6-6 with TRBJ2-3; 10 bases are a match to TRBD2. Per germline, CDR1 MNHNY and CDR2 SVGAGI (reference sequence). V lost 6 bases to trimming and J lost 4 bases; unmatched junction nucleotides: 25. The CDR3 contains 21 residues. The CDR3 coding sequence is TGTGCCAGCAGGCGAGGGGGGGCAGCGGGGGGGCCTAATACCGTCCCAGATACGCAGTATTTT. This sequence encodes CASRRGGAAGGPNTVPDTQYF.

This clone was counted a single time. V usage is TRBV7-8 and J usage is TRBJ1-1; 7 bases are shared with TRBD1. In germline, CDR1 is SGHVS, CDR2 FQNEAQ. The CDR3 is 12 amino acids. V lost 6 bases, J lost 8 bases, and 6 bases stayed unmatched. Here the CDR3 reads CASSQPGQEAFF. The DNA of the CDR3 is TGTGCCAGCAGTCAACCGGGACAGGAAGCTTTCTTT.